These T cell receptor beta chains were read from a single sample in a study of post-analysis software for immune sequencing data. TCRdb recomputed calls from the PCR reads with MiXCR, one row per CDR3 protein. The sample consists of around 770,000 distinct CDR3 sequences, 40% to 55% of them appearing once. Specimen: blood. The receptors come from a girl between 5 and 17 years old with multiple sclerosis. The conserved cysteine and the conserved F or W are not part of the CDR3 here. Clone size is shown for a subset of rows, as once, few, many or a class of expanded clone.

cdr3_aa: ASSYWREYQETQY
clone_size: .
v_call: TRBV6-6

cdr3_aa: ASSFGLSNQPQH
clone_size: few
v_call: TRBV28

cdr3_aa: ASSATGDTQY
clone_size: few
v_call: TRBV7-2

cdr3_aa: ASSRTQGGQGTYEQY
clone_size: .
v_call: TRBV27

cdr3_aa: ASSPPASGVYEQY
clone_size: .
v_call: TRBV7-9

cdr3_aa: ASSVGRGATYEQY
clone_size: .
v_call: TRBV9

cdr3_aa: ASSLEGKGTDTQY
clone_size: .
v_call: TRBV28

cdr3_aa: ASSQQGAGTSSYEQY
clone_size: few
v_call: TRBV6-2/TRBV6-3

cdr3_aa: SATKTGNQPQH
clone_size: .
v_call: TRBV20-1

cdr3_aa: ASSLAVGPGTSGANVLT
clone_size: .
v_call: TRBV5-1

cdr3_aa: SAGQGGRMNTEAF
clone_size: few
v_call: TRBV20-1

cdr3_aa: ASSPTGGEDEKLF
clone_size: .
v_call: TRBV4-3

cdr3_aa: ATSRVWGRFHNEQF
clone_size: .
v_call: TRBV15

cdr3_aa: ASEALAGASTDTQY
clone_size: .
v_call: TRBV7-2

cdr3_aa: ATSGLLAVNEQF
clone_size: few
v_call: TRBV15

cdr3_aa: ASSTGTSATPKETQY
clone_size: .
v_call: TRBV7-2

cdr3_aa: ATSDLLDPDTQY
clone_size: .
v_call: TRBV24-1

cdr3_aa: APQGEGPRYEQY
clone_size: once
v_call: TRBV2

cdr3_aa: SARGFQQY
clone_size: once
v_call: TRBV20-1

cdr3_aa: ASSRDDRDPYNEQF
clone_size: .
v_call: TRBV5-1

cdr3_aa: ASSTFLAGTYEQY
clone_size: few
v_call: TRBV6-5

cdr3_aa: ASSLALGTGANVLT
clone_size: .
v_call: TRBV7-9

cdr3_aa: ATKGGAGYT
clone_size: few
v_call: TRBV10-3

cdr3_aa: AISGAKETQY
clone_size: .
v_call: TRBV10-3

cdr3_aa: ASSLAGLSVNTDTQY
clone_size: few
v_call: TRBV7-9